The rows below give T cell receptor beta chains drawn from one sample of a study of shared clonotypes between healthy human individuals. Sequencing used immunoSEQ multiplex PCR; TCRdb keeps in-frame clones, though not all of them. The sample shows under 750,000 clones, approximately 77% of them seen only once. What was sequenced was memory CD4+ T cells sorted from blood. These TCRs come from a woman younger than 45 in good health. Both conserved end residues are part of each CDR3. The D gene is left open where the match is weak. Clone size is stated in some rows and not others, as once, few, many or a class when expanded.

D,size,J,V,CDR3,DNA
TRBD1,few,TRBJ1-3,TRBV2,CASSVQGAGNTIYF,TGTGCCAGCAGTGTTCAGGGGGCCGGAAACACCATATATTTT
.,.,TRBJ1-1,TRBV7-9,CASSWGSLNTEAFF,TGTGCCAGCAGCTGGGGAAGCTTGAACACTGAAGCTTTCTTT
.,.,TRBJ2-7,TRBV27,CASSNLGSPLLREQYF,TGTGCCAGCAGTAATCTAGGCTCCCCTCTACTACGCGAGCAGTACTTC
.,.,TRBJ2-3,TRBV10-1,CASSDRGTDTQYF,TGCGCCAGCAGTGACAGGGGCACAGATACGCAGTATTTT
.,few,TRBJ2-7,TRBV5-1,CASSLKEQKYF,TGCGCCAGCAGCTTGAAGGAACAGAAGTACTTC
.,.,TRBJ2-3,TRBV4-2,CASSQDTLGPAQYF,TGTGCCAGCAGCCAAGACACTTTAGGGCCCGCGCAGTATTTT
.,.,TRBJ2-7,TRBV25-1,CASSRGSYEQYF,TGTGCCAGCAGCCGGGGCTCCTACGAGCAGTACTTC
.,.,TRBJ2-1,TRBV19,CASSSLDRSYNEQFF,TGTGCCAGTAGTAGCCTCGATCGGTCCTACAATGAGCAGTTCTTC
TRBD2,few,TRBJ2-1,TRBV7-2,CASSSVALAAGLEQFF,TGTGCCAGCAGCTCCGTAGCGCTAGCGGCAGGGCTAGAGCAGTTCTTC
.,.,TRBJ2-4,TRBV6-6,CASSSIADKNIQYF,TGTGCCAGCAGTTCCATAGCGGACAAAAACATTCAGTACTTC
TRBD1,.,TRBJ1-1,TRBV6-5,CASSYIYRGTPEAFF,TGTGCCAGCAGTTACATTTACAGGGGAACGCCTGAAGCTTTCTTT
.,.,TRBJ2-1,TRBV19,CASSIRSGTLKDEQFF,TGTGCCAGTAGTATAAGGTCAGGGACCCTTAAGGATGAGCAGTTCTTC
TRBD2,.,TRBJ2-2,TRBV7-2,CASSLAGAGTGELFF,TGTGCCAGCAGCCTAGCGGGGGCCGGCACCGGGGAGCTGTTTTTT
.,.,TRBJ1-1,TRBV6-4,CASSLHAGGNTEAFF,TGTGCCAGCAGTTTGCATGCTGGGGGGAACACTGAAGCTTTCTTT
TRBD2,once,TRBJ2-7,TRBV28,CASSSPGLAGRYEQYF,TGTGCCAGCAGTTCGCCTGGACTAGCGGGAAGATACGAGCAGTACTTC
.,.,TRBJ2-2,TRBV19,CASSLRGGTGELFF,TGTGCCAGTAGTCTCCGAGGTGGAACCGGGGAGCTGTTTTTT
.,.,TRBJ2-2,TRBV2,CASSGNTGELFF,TGTGCCAGCAGTGGTAACACCGGGGAGCTGTTTTTT
.,.,TRBJ2-7,TRBV28,CASSTWTDEQYF,TGTGCCAGCAGTACTTGGACTGACGAGCAGTACTTC